The present TCR beta chain was sequenced within a study of cytomegalovirus exposure and HLA in healthy donors (dated by TCRdb to the late 2010s). About the study as a whole: An earlier analysis of some 500 of the donors reported 250 to 350 Gb of sequence data and some 120 million unique TCR beta sequences from 190 million or so T cells. Of the approximately 400 genotyped donors, over 80% were placed in the genetic ancestry cluster associated with self-reported Caucasian donors. The study aimed to test whether cataloging public T cell receptors could reveal signatures of past pathogen exposure. Using immunosequencing, the study profiled T cell repertoires from roughly 650 subjects and related those repertoires to cytomegalovirus serostatus. A later genetic analysis took genome-wide SNP genotypes for about 60% of the roughly 670 donors and used that subset as a discovery cohort. A few DR-DQ haplotypes were treated as single units for association and clustering because of strong linkage in the cohort. The number of donors typed differed by locus, with 629-630 for A, B, C, DRB1 and DQB1, roughly 520 for DQA1, approximately 570 for DPA1, and around 430 for DPB1. Donor age, sex, ethnicity and CMV serostatus were compiled together with the repertoire data. Along with the roughly 700-subject first cohort, a separate validation cohort of 120 different subjects was used. An early release that covered roughly 600 HLA-typed donors contained around 300 gigabases of sequencing data and 85 million to 100 million unique TCR sequences. HLA typing included class I and class II loci at four-digit resolution. A later analysis re-examined previously published TCR beta repertoires from hundreds of donors and added high-resolution HLA genotyping to investigate patterns of TCR occurrence. The study combined high-throughput TCR immunosequencing, statistical association of individual TCRs with disease status, and machine learning to predict cytomegalovirus infection status. Among 398 genotyped donors of the cohort, an average of roughly 240,000 unique TCR beta nucleotide sequences were sequenced per donor, about a sixth of them non-productive. In the later analysis, no new phenotypic data were used to find candidate immune exposures; instead, reliance was placed on TCR beta sequences and their occurrence across donors. All discovery cohort repertoires had been generated using a single sequencing platform. In an earlier analysis of roughly 540 of the donors, high-throughput TCR beta sequencing was used to judge whether each TCR beta V gene segment behaved as functional or pseudogenic.

The cohort comprised more than 550 healthy bone marrow donors. At the time of sampling, all cohort members were nominally healthy, though unrecorded immune exposures were likely present. The donor was CMV seronegative and was included in the group of a few hundred seronegative cohort members. Each donor provided a peripheral blood sample, and peripheral blood mononuclear cells were used for TCR beta sequencing. The Qiagen DNeasy Blood Extraction Kit was used to extract genomic DNA from the blood cell samples. Receptors were amplified or captured by the immunoSEQ multiplex PCR assay. For the multiplex PCR, a mixture combining 60 forward primers for TCR Vbeta segments and 13 reverse primers for TCR Jbeta segments was used. Amplification of the CDR3 region of rearranged TCR beta genes was performed with a multiplex PCR assay on genomic DNA. The amplified TCR beta libraries were sequenced on the Illumina HiSeq System as 87-base-pair reads. Turning to the authors' computational methods: A later analysis counted 75 million to 100 million unique TCR beta chains across the 640 or so repertoires, and roughly 10 million of these chains were shared by at least two donors. Raw reads were error-corrected and collapsed into unique sequences with a nearest-neighbor algorithm that merged closely related sequences to remove PCR and sequencing errors. V, D and J gene segments were assigned by aligning CDR3 sequences to IMGT reference sequences. For a sequence to be retained, a match of at least six nucleotides to both a V gene segment and a J gene segment was required. A rearrangement counted as productive if the CDR3 had no stop codons and remained in frame with V and J, and every other rearrangement counted as non-productive. CDR3 was defined according to IMGT convention as the region running from the second conserved V-encoded cysteine to the conserved J-encoded phenylalanine. In an earlier analysis of more than 550 of the donors, sequences lacking an unambiguous match to a single V gene segment were excluded. In an earlier analysis of some 590 of the donors, a V segment was called functional when productive rearrangements were above 56.7%, and segregating when the standard deviation between donors exceeded 5%. To diagnose cytomegalovirus status from the catalog of TCR beta chain sequences, a statistical classification framework was built. In a later analysis, V and J genes were assigned by comparing TCR nucleotide sequences against IMGT/GENE-DB human TR gene sequences. Using the TCRdist pipeline, a later analysis assigned CDR3 sequences along with most-parsimonious VDJ recombination scenarios. A later analysis defined each TCR beta chain by its CDR3 amino acid sequence plus V-gene family, and excluded reads lacking a unique V-gene family. A later analysis removed 550 to 650 highly shared, low-generation-probability nucleotide sequences to deal with suspected cross-contamination and a sequencing artifact. In a later analysis, a clonal expansion index for each public chain was calculated from normalized within-repertoire ranks of inferred template counts. In a later analysis, generation probabilities were computed using a VDJ recombination model fitted to out-of-frame rearrangements, and the results were checked against IGoR. A later analysis scored TCR-TCR, TCR-HLA and TCR-CMV co-occurrence with hypergeometric tests, applying a repertoire-size bias correction to TCR pairs. A later analysis estimated false discovery rates by permuting HLA or CMV assignments 20 times. In a later analysis, co-occurring TCRs were grouped using DBSCAN, with TCRdist sequence similarity added in when clustering inside HLA-allele-positive subsets. Co-occurrence clustering excluded repertoires with fewer than 30,000 or more than 120,000 public chains, plus five with anomalous nucleotide sharing. In its TCRdb copy, this immuneACCESS table keeps in-frame sequences only and misses some clones. Where compared with another copy, unresolved V genes explain less than half of these, and the others have no known cause. The DNA was the basis for D and trimming; V, J and clone size are from that table. Across this sample there are about 200,000 clones, with more than 80% seen only once. The top ten constitute about 3.1% of the sample.

The investigation overall reported the following: When HLA alleles, especially DR and DQ, strongly co-occurred, TCR associations were difficult to assign to individual alleles. According to a later analysis, parvovirus B19, influenza, CMV and Epstein-Barr virus appeared linked to several top co-occurrence clusters. Because counts were too low, roughly 17 rarely observed V segments, including chromosome 9 orphons, were left out of the earlier analysis of about 620 of the donors. It was suggested by the authors that the approach could potentially be generalized to other disease states and immunological phenotypes. A few of the identified cytomegalovirus-associated TCR beta chains were confirmed in vitro to be specific for cytomegalovirus antigens. HLA typing was unavailable for some donors at each locus, so association tests used only the typed subset. Sequencing depth was assumed to be roughly uniform across donors in the presence/absence analyses, though that assumption may not hold. Compared with equally common non-associated chains, HLA-associated TCR beta chains in a later analysis were more clonally expanded and had lower generation probabilities. At a false discovery rate of 0.05, a later analysis linked about 16,000 TCR beta sequences to specific HLA alleles. In a later analysis, TCR association rates were found to vary across HLA loci, with the most associated TCRs seen for DRB1 alleles and the fewest for HLA-C alleles. According to a later genetic analysis, donors in an Asian-associated ancestry cluster had fewer N-insertions in productive TCRs than the approximately 650-donor mean. Because the 87-base-pair reads could not distinguish some IMGT-functional V segments, including TRBV6-2 and TRBV6-3, those segments were excluded. A cluster of highly shared sequence variants was judged likely to be a technical artifact of the sequencing pipeline. In the study, approximately 150 TCR beta chains were listed as associated with cytomegalovirus. In a later genetic analysis, a missense DCLRE1C variant was associated with V-gene and J-gene trimming of TCR beta chains, and the association was replicated in an independent cohort. A further reported finding was that TCR beta sequences accurately predicted the HLA-A and HLA-B alleles for most subjects in the first cohort. Linkage disequilibrium might explain the correlated functional status among segregating V segments, but an unknown experimental factor could not be excluded. For the cohort, immune exposure information was limited to CMV serostatus. In an earlier analysis of approximately 590 of the donors, most TCR beta V segments appeared in productive rearrangements about 87% or about 30% of the time, broadly matching IMGT annotations. Most CMV-associated TCR beta chains appeared to be HLA-restricted in a later analysis, and the HLA associations seemed to be driven largely by CMV exposure. In this cohort, only TCR beta chains were sequenced, and detectable features were limited by the absence of alpha or paired-chain data. The classifier was reported to diagnose cytomegalovirus status with high specificity and sensitivity in both the original cohort and the validation cohort. Most TCR sequences were seen in very few donors, while some public TCRs were found in many individuals.

As concerns this clone: The target of this receptor is not known. The sample holds no much larger clone one base away, and base qualities are not on file.

CDR1 and CDR2 were assigned from the germline V gene as SGHRS and YFSETQ. The CDR3 holds 17 amino acids from the cysteine to the phenylalanine. Only the CDR3 DNA stays, 51 bases, in frame from base 1. V trim: 0 bases; J trim: 3 bases; unmatched bases: 4. Sequencing input: PBMCs. The source is a man aged 25 to 40 in good health and CMV-seronegative. The sequence is built from TRBV5-1 and TRBJ2-2; 11 central bases correspond to TRBD2. The DNA reads as follows: TGCGCCAGCAGCTTGGGCCTAGCGGGGGGTTACACCGGGGAGCTGTTTTTT. Its translation reads: CASSLGLAGGYTGELFF.